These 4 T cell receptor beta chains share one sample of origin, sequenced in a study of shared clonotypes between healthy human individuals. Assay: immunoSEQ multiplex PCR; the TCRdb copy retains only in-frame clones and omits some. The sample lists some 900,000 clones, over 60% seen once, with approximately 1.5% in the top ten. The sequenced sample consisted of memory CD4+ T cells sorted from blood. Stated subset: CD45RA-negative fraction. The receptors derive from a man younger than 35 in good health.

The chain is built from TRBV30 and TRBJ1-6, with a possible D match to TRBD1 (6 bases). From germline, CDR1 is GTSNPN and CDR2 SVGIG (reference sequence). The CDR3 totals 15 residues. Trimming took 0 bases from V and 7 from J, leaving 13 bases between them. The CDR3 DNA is TGTGCCTGGAGTGTAGAGGCGCAGGGGAATTCACCCCTCCACTTT. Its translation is CAWSVEAQGNSPLHF.

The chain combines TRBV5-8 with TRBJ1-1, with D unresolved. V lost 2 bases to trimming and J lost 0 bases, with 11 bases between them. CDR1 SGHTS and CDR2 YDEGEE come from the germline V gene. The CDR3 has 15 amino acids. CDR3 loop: CASSFRDLMNTEAFF. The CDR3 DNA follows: TGTGCCAGCAGCTTTAGGGATCTGATGAACACTGAAGCTTTCTTT.

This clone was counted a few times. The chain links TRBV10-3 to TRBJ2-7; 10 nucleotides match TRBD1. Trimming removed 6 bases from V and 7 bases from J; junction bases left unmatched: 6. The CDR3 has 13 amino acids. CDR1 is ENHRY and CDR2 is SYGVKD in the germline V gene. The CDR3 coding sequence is TGTGCCATCAGCCCTAGGGACAGGGGTGAGCAGTACTTC. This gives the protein CAISPRDRGEQYF.

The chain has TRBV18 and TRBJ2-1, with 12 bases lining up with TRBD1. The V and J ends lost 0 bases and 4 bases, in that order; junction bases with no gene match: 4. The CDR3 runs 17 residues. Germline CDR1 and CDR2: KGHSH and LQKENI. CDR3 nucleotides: TGTGCCAGCTCACCACCGGGACAGGGGGCGCGGTACAATGAGCAGTTCTTC. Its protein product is CASSPPGQGARYNEQFF.